Listed here are 29 T cell receptor beta chains from one sample, sequenced in a study of T cell responses to AZD1222 COVID-19 vaccine. Data came from immunoSEQ multiplex PCR; TCRdb stores just in-frame clones and leaves some out. The table records 150,000 to 200,000 clones, roughly 93% of them present only once. The source material was peripheral blood, sampled on day 0 of AZD1222 vaccination. All receptors come from an adult in good health.

The rearrangement joins TRBV5-1 to TRBJ2-1, with D unresolved. Trimming left V 2 bases short and J 0 bases short, with 12 bases between. Germline V gene lookup returns CDR1 SGHRS and CDR2 YFSETQ. CDR3 length: 16 amino acids. The CDR3 DNA reads TGCGCCAGCAGCTTCCCTGCGGTTAGCTCCTACAATGAGCAGTTCTTC. This gives the protein CASSFPAVSSYNEQFF.

This chain joins TRBV4-1 and TRBJ2-3; 11 nucleotides align to TRBD2. This CDR3 comprises 19 residues. Germline values: CDR1 MGHRA, CDR2 YSYEKL. V gave up 3 bases and J gave up 3 bases; unmatched junction bases: 14. The CDR3 reads CASSQALAGVLWGTDTQYF. The DNA of the CDR3 is TGCGCCAGCAGCCAGGCACTAGCGGGAGTACTGTGGGGTACAGATACGCAGTATTTT.

J is TRBJ2-3 and V is TRBV7-8; 11 bases agree with TRBD2. V was pared by 5 bases and J by 1 base, with 11 bases of the junction left unmatched. CDR1 SGHVS and CDR2 FQNEAQ come from the germline V gene. This CDR3 region has 18 residues. Here the CDR3 DNA reads TGTGCCAGCAGCAACCGACTAGCGGGACGTCAGGGCACAGATACGCAGTATTTT. Translated, it gives CASSNRLAGRQGTDTQYF.

This sequence joins TRBV9 and TRBJ2-6; D possibly corresponds to TRBD1 (6 bases). Trimming removed 2 bases from V and 0 bases from J, with 9 bases in between. The CDR3 contains 16 residues. Germline CDR1 is SGDLS and CDR2 is YYNGEE. CDR3 sequence: CASSVVRGSGANVLTF. The CDR3 nucleotides are TGTGCCAGCAGCGTGGTCAGGGGCTCTGGGGCCAACGTCCTGACTTTC.

This chain uses TRBV7-8 with TRBJ2-5, with TRBD1 matching over 7 bases. Per germline, CDR1 SGHVS and CDR2 FQNEAQ. The CDR3 contains 16 residues. V lost 4 bases, J lost 0 bases, and 8 bases stayed unmatched. The CDR3 spells CASSSAGTAYQETQYF. CDR3 sequence (DNA): TGTGCCAGCAGCTCGGCCGGGACAGCCTACCAAGAGACCCAGTACTTC.

This CDR3 reads CASNPGQQSNQPQHF. CDR3 in DNA: TGTGCCAGCAACCCGGGGCAGCAGAGCAATCAGCCCCAGCATTTT. This chain joins TRBV2 and TRBJ1-5; D possibly corresponds to TRBD1 (5 bases). Germline values: CDR1 SNHLY, CDR2 FYNNEI. Deletions cut 7 bases from V and 1 base from J, with 14 bases between. The CDR3 loop spans 15 amino acids.

This clone was seen a single time. The chain uses TRBV2 and TRBJ2-7, with 9 bases that match TRBD2. With V trimmed by 4 bases and J by 3 bases, 4 bases remained unmatched. Per the germline V gene, CDR1 is SNHLY and CDR2 is FYNNEI. This CDR3 is built from 14 residues. CDR3 sequence (DNA): TGTGCCAGCAGTGTTGCGGGAGGGGGCTACGAGCAGTACTTC. This sequence encodes CASSVAGGGYEQYF.

V gene TRBV7-9 combines with J gene TRBJ2-7; D is possibly TRBD1 or TRBD2 (5 bases each). This CDR3 has 14 residues. V lost 5 bases, J lost 5 bases, and 16 bases lay in between. Germline V gene sequence: CDR1 SEHNR, CDR2 FQNEAQ (reference sequence). CDR3 bases: TGTGCCAGCAGCCGGGACCTTACGGGCCACGAGCAGTACTTC. It is translated as CASSRDLTGHEQYF.

This chain links TRBV28 with TRBJ1-1; TRBD1 matches at 9 bases. V was clipped by 5 bases and J by 3 bases; unmatched bases: 7. CDR1 is MDHEN, CDR2 SYDVKM, per germline. The CDR3 contains 15 residues. CDR3 loop: CASSHHTGGYTEAFF. CDR3 nucleotides: TGTGCCAGCAGTCACCATACAGGGGGCTACACTGAAGCTTTCTTT.

The chain is built from TRBV28 and TRBJ1-4, with D maybe TRBD1 (6 bases). Germline CDR1 and CDR2: MDHEN and SYDVKM. V lost 3 bases and J 8 bases, leaving 13 bases between the germline ends. This CDR3 contains 14 residues. This CDR3 reads CASSLRTVGEKLFF. The CDR3 DNA reads as TGTGCCAGCAGTTTGAGGACAGTAGGCGAAAAACTGTTTTTT.

The V and J genes are TRBV28 and TRBJ1-2; D might be TRBD1 (5 bases). CDR1 and CDR2 (germline): MDHEN, SYDVKM. Trimming shortened V by 3 bases and J by 0 bases, and 8 bases separated the two germline ends. The CDR3 loop spans 14 amino acids. CDR3 sequence (DNA): TGTGCCAGCAGTTTCGGGGGATCTAACTATGGCTACACCTTC. This gives the protein CASSFGGSNYGYTF.

The gene calls are TRBV16 and TRBJ1-1, with D maybe TRBD1 (6 bases). V was trimmed by 0 bases and J by 8 bases, leaving 10 bases between them. CDR1 is KGHSY and CDR2 is FQNENV in the germline V gene. The CDR3 loop spans 13 amino acids. Written as DNA, the CDR3 is TGTGCCAGCAGCCAATCGGACAGATGGGAAGCTTTCTTT. As protein: CASSQSDRWEAFF.

The chain links TRBV19 to TRBJ2-7; TRBD2 matches at 11 bases. CDR3 length: 15 amino acids. J gave up 4 bases and V 5 bases, and 7 bases lay outside the gene matches. The germline gives CDR1 LNHDA, CDR2 SQIVND (reference sequence). Here the CDR3 DNA reads TGTGCCAGTAGTGAAACTAGCGGGAGACTATACGAGCAGTACTTC. This sequence encodes CASSETSGRLYEQYF.

The rearrangement uses TRBV10-3 and TRBJ2-5; perhaps TRBD2 as D (5 bases). This CDR3 spans 14 amino acids. Trimming took 2 bases from V and 1 from J, leaving 8 bases between them. CDR1 ENHRY and CDR2 SYGVKD come from the germline V gene. The CDR3: CAISEAGPQETQYF. In DNA, the CDR3 is TGTGCCATCAGTGAGGCGGGTCCCCAAGAGACCCAGTACTTC.

This clone has just one count. The chain combines TRBV28 with TRBJ1-6; D is perhaps TRBD1 (5 bases). This CDR3 spans 14 amino acids. Per germline, CDR1 MDHEN and CDR2 SYDVKM. The CDR3 region is CAGGGGGYNSPLHF. As DNA, the CDR3 is TGTGCAGGAGGTGGGGGGGGCTATAATTCACCCCTCCACTTT.

This sequence joins TRBV18 and TRBJ1-5; no firm D call. Germline V lookup: CDR1 KGHSH, CDR2 LQKENI. This CDR3 comprises 13 residues. V was clipped by 4 bases and J by 1 base, with 5 bases between them. DNA of the CDR3: TGTGCCAGCTCACTACAGAGCAATCAGCCCCAGCATTTT. Protein sequence: CASSLQSNQPQHF.

The chain couples TRBV5-8 to TRBJ1-1, with no clear D. The CDR3 consists of 18 residues. CDR1 is SGHTS and CDR2 is YDEGEE in the germline V gene. Trimming left V 2 bases short and J 0 bases short, with 20 bases between. The CDR3 here is CASSFLGPGGIVNTEAFF. CDR3 DNA: TGTGCCAGCAGCTTCTTAGGCCCCGGTGGGATAGTGAACACTGAAGCTTTCTTT. Complete variable domain (other parts from reference TRBV5-8 and TRBJ1-1): EAGVTQSPTHLIKTRGQQATLRCSPISGHTSVYWYQQALGLGLQFLLWYDEGEERNRGNFPPRFSGRQFPNYSSELNVNALELEDSALYLCASSFLGPGGIVNTEAFFGQGTRLTVV.

The J gene is TRBJ1-3, the V gene TRBV5-8, with a possible D match to TRBD1 (6 bases). Looked up from germline, CDR1 is SGHTS and CDR2 is YDEGEE. This CDR3 has 15 amino acids. The ends were cut back, 4 bases at V and 0 bases at J, with 11 bases in the middle. The CDR3 protein is CASSLGQISGNTIYF. CDR3 DNA sequence: TGTGCCAGCAGCCTCGGACAGATCTCTGGAAACACCATATATTTT.

This clone was recorded only once. The gene calls are TRBV5-5 and TRBJ2-7; D is possibly TRBD1 or TRBD2 (5 bases each). This CDR3 has 14 residues. V was clipped by 0 bases and J by 4 bases, with 11 bases between them. Per germline, CDR1 SGHKS and CDR2 YYEKEE (reference sequence). CDR3: CASSLGTGLYEQYF. As DNA, the CDR3 is TGTGCCAGCAGCTTGGGAACAGGACTTTACGAGCAGTACTTC.

The rearrangement joins TRBV5-1 to TRBJ2-6; possible D gene TRBD2, 5 bases. V was cut by 0 bases and J by 2 bases, with 9 bases left in between. The CDR3 loop spans 16 amino acids. Germline V gives CDR1 SGHRS, CDR2 YFSETQ. The CDR3 is CASSLGGSAGANVLTF. The CDR3 DNA is TGCGCCAGCAGCTTGGGAGGGTCTGCTGGGGCCAACGTCCTGACTTTC.

This chain links TRBV7-3 with TRBJ2-2; D gene unclear. Trimming left V 5 bases short and J 1 base short, with 14 bases between. CDR1 is SGHTA and CDR2 is FQGTGA in the germline V gene. CDR3 length: 16 residues. The CDR3: CASSAFGTGNTGELFF. CDR3 in DNA: TGTGCCAGCAGCGCCTTCGGAACGGGGAACACCGGGGAGCTGTTTTTT.

This chain uses TRBV29-1 with TRBJ2-1; D call uncertain. CDR3 length: 12 residues. Germline CDR1 and CDR2: SQVTM and ANQGSEA. CDR3 nucleotides: TGCGGAGCTGGCAGTGTCTACAATGAGCAGTTCTTC. It is translated as CGAGSVYNEQFF.

The rearrangement uses TRBV9 and TRBJ2-1; 7 bases agree with TRBD2. This CDR3 has 17 amino acids. Trimming removed 4 bases from V and 5 bases from J; junction bases left unmatched: 15. Germline V lookup: CDR1 SGDLS, CDR2 YYNGEE. In DNA, the CDR3 is TGTGCCAGCAGCACACCCCCGGCAGCGGGATTGGACAATGAGCAGTTCTTC. Protein: CASSTPPAAGLDNEQFF.

This chain links TRBV7-2 with TRBJ2-4; tentatively, D is TRBD2 (6 bases). There are 14 residues in the CDR3. Germline CDR1 SGHTA, CDR2 FQGNSA. V lost 2 bases and J 7 bases, leaving 12 bases between the germline ends. DNA of the CDR3: TGTGCCAGCAGCTTAAGGGGTGGAGGGAACATTCAGTACTTC. It is translated as CASSLRGGGNIQYF.

This sequence joins TRBV18 and TRBJ1-5; 10 nucleotides agree with TRBD1. This CDR3 has 15 residues. Germline V gene lookup returns CDR1 KGHSH and CDR2 LQKENI. The junction had 2 bases not matched to a gene; V was cut back by 3 bases and J by 3 bases. The CDR3, as DNA: TGTGCCAGCTCACCGGGGACAGGGGCCAATCAGCCCCAGCATTTT. The encoded protein is CASSPGTGANQPQHF.

The CDR3 bases are TGTGCCAGCACAACAACAGGCCTTAGGACAGATACGCAGTATTTT. It is translated as CASTTTGLRTDTQYF. The genes are TRBV6-6 and TRBJ2-3; possible D gene TRBD1, 5 bases. CDR3 length: 15 amino acids. The V end lost 7 bases, the J end lost 3 bases, and 17 bases lay between the germline ends. Germline V gene data show CDR1 as MNHNY and CDR2 as SVGAGI (reference sequence).

This rearrangement joins TRBV7-9 to TRBJ2-5; maybe TRBD2 (6 bases). V lost 6 bases to trimming and J lost 1 base, with 12 bases between them. This CDR3 has 14 amino acids. Germline CDR1 reads SEHNR; CDR2 reads FQNEAQ (reference sequence). The DNA for the CDR3 is TGTGCCAGCAGGTCCGGGGGATTCCAAGAGACCCAGTACTTC. Translated, it gives CASRSGGFQETQYF.

The chain combines TRBV10-3 with TRBJ1-2; weak D call: TRBD1 (5 bases). Looked up from germline, CDR1 is ENHRY and CDR2 is SYGVKD. This CDR3 comprises 14 residues. The V end was cut by 10 bases, the J end by 6 bases, with 21 bases between. This CDR3 reads CATEGPGRRDGYTF. CDR3 nucleotides: TGTGCCACAGAGGGTCCGGGACGGCGGGATGGCTACACCTTC.

This clone was recorded once. This rearrangement joins TRBV7-2 to TRBJ1-5; maybe TRBD1 (5 bases). The CDR3 loop spans 14 amino acids. CDR1 is SGHTA and CDR2 is FQGNSA in the germline V gene. V was shortened by 5 bases and J by 5 bases, with 13 bases between the two germline ends. The CDR3: CASSPWARDQPQHF. The CDR3 DNA is TGTGCCAGCAGCCCTTGGGCCAGGGATCAGCCCCAGCATTTT.